The 29 T cell receptor beta chains reported below all come from one sample, sequenced in a study of blood T cell repertoires in COVID-19. Sequencing was performed with immunoSEQ multiplex PCR; in TCRdb, only in-frame clones are kept and a portion is missing. The sample lists 75,000 to 90,000 clones, more than 80% seen once, with 4% to 6% in the top ten. What was sequenced was peripheral blood. These receptors were obtained from a woman in her sixties or seventies with acute or convalescent COVID-19.

The chain employs TRBV4-1 and TRBJ1-2, with 9 bases aligning to TRBD1. CDR3 length equals 17 residues. Germline V gives CDR1 MGHRA, CDR2 YSYEKL. The V gene end was trimmed by 1 base and the J gene end by 6 bases; junction bases not matched to a gene: 12. The CDR3, as DNA: TGCGCCAGCAGCCAAGCTCTCTCGGGACAGGGAGTCGATGGCTACACCTTC. This encodes CASSQALSGQGVDGYTF.

This chain joins TRBV5-4 and TRBJ2-7, with D possibly matching TRBD2 (5 bases). Germline CDR1 is SGHNT and CDR2 is YYREEE (reference sequence). This CDR3 has 14 amino acids. V was shortened by 0 bases and J by 5 bases, with 12 bases between the two germline ends. The CDR3 spells CASSLATGGDEQYF. CDR3 coding DNA: TGTGCCAGCAGCTTGGCCACCGGAGGAGACGAGCAGTACTTC.

This chain joins TRBV7-2 and TRBJ1-4; no definite D call. This CDR3 comprises 14 residues. The V end lost 7 bases, the J end lost 4 bases, and 13 bases lay between the germline ends. CDR1 is SGHTA and CDR2 is FQGNSA in the germline V gene. CDR3: CASTNPGRNEKLFF. The CDR3 coding sequence is TGTGCCAGCACAAATCCAGGCCGTAATGAAAAACTGTTTTTT. The full variable domain, rest sourced from reference TRBV7-2 and TRBJ1-4, is GAGVSQSPSNKVTEKGKDVELRCDPISGHTALYWYRQSLGQGLEFLIYFQGNSAPDKSGLPSDRFSAERTGGSVSTLTIQRTQQEDSAVYLCASTNPGRNEKLFFGSGTQLSVL.

The V and J genes are TRBV11-3 and TRBJ2-4; possible D gene TRBD2, 6 bases. CDR3 length: 18 amino acids. Deletions cut 3 bases from V and 6 bases from J, with 24 bases between. Per germline, CDR1 SGHNT and CDR2 YENEEA. For the CDR3, the DNA is TGTGCCAGCAGCTTCGGTTCCCTCCCGACAGCCGGGAGAAACATTCAGTACTTC. It yields the protein CASSFGSLPTAGRNIQYF. Filled out from reference TRBV11-3 and TRBJ2-4, the complete variable domain reads EAGVVQSPRYKIIEKKQPVAFWCNPISGHNTLYWYLQNLGQGPELLIRYENEEAVDDSQLPKDRFSAERLKGVDSTLKIQPAELGDSAVYLCASSFGSLPTAGRNIQYFGAGTRLSVL.

This clone was seen only a few times. The CDR3 sequence: CASSYSIEASYNEQFF. As DNA, the CDR3 is TGTGCCAGCAGTTACTCGATTGAAGCGTCCTACAATGAGCAGTTCTTC. The J gene is TRBJ2-1, the V gene TRBV6-2 or TRBV6-3; D ambiguous. Germline-derived CDR1 and CDR2 are MNHEY and SVGEGT. CDR3 length: 16 residues. Trimming pared 0 bases from V and 1 base from J, leaving 10 bases between.

The V call is TRBV5-6, the J call TRBJ1-1; D remains ambiguous. V was cut by 3 bases and J by 1 base, with 7 bases left in between. CDR3 length: 13 amino acids. The germline V gene has CDR1 SGHDT and CDR2 YYEEEE. The CDR3 here is CASSSFRNTEAFF. CDR3 nucleotides: TGTGCCAGCAGCTCTTTCAGGAACACTGAAGCTTTCTTT.

This chain connects TRBV21-1 to TRBJ1-5; TRBD1 is taken as the D call from the table, unchecked against the DNA. TRBV21-1 is an annotated pseudogene. This CDR3 is built from 16 residues. The CDR3 is CASSIRTDLSNQPQHF. CDR3 bases: TGTGCCAGCAGCATTAGGACAGATCTTAGCAATCAGCCCCAGCATTTT.

The genes are TRBV5-6 and TRBJ2-5, with 11 bases identical to TRBD2. CDR1 and CDR2 (germline): SGHDT, YYEEEE. The CDR3 totals 15 residues. The V and J ends lost 2 bases and 1 base, in that order; junction bases with no gene match: 1. CDR3 DNA: TGTGCCAGCAGCTTCCTAGCGGGGGGCCAAGAGACCCAGTACTTC. Translating gives CASSFLAGGQETQYF.

The J gene is TRBJ1-3, the V gene TRBV3-1 (or the pseudogene TRBV3-2); D possibly corresponds to TRBD1 (5 bases). This CDR3 region has 15 residues. From germline, CDR1 is LGHDT and CDR2 YNNKEL (reference sequence). The germline V and J ends were trimmed by 6 bases and 0 bases, with 12 bases remaining between them. This CDR3 is CASSGGYFSGNTIYF. DNA of the CDR3: TGTGCCAGCAGTGGGGGGTACTTCTCTGGAAACACCATATATTTT.

This clone came up a few times. Other DNA sequences in this sample translate to the same CDR3. The chain carries TRBV24-1 and TRBJ2-2; 8 bases are a match to TRBD1. Germline loops: CDR1 KGHDR, CDR2 SFDVKD. Losses at the gene ends were 7 bases for V and 5 bases for J; bases not matched to a gene: 5. CDR3 length: 14 amino acids. CDR3 amino acids: CATRGQGATGELFF. The CDR3, as DNA: TGTGCCACCAGGGGCCAGGGGGCTACCGGGGAGCTGTTTTTT.

This chain joins TRBV7-8 and TRBJ1-5, with D uncertain. Germline V gene sequence: CDR1 SGHVS, CDR2 FQNEAQ. The V and J ends lost 2 bases and 0 bases respectively, with 11 bases between them. The CDR3 has 16 residues. The CDR3 here is CASSLFPRVSNQPQHF. CDR3 nucleotides: TGTGCCAGCAGCTTATTCCCCCGGGTTAGCAATCAGCCCCAGCATTTT. Full variable domain (remainder filled in from reference TRBV7-8 and TRBJ1-5): GAGVSQSPRYKVAKRGQDVALRCDPISGHVSLFWYQQALGQGPEFLTYFQNEAQLDKSGLPSDRFFAERPEGSVSTLKIQRTQQEDSAVYLCASSLFPRVSNQPQHFGDGTRLSIL.

The sample holds many counts of this clone. The chain is built from TRBV4-2 and TRBJ1-1; no clear D gene. Between the trimmed V and J ends, which lost 4 bases and 4 bases, there was a span of 7 bases. This CDR3 is 12 amino acids long. Germline V gene data show CDR1 as LGHNA and CDR2 as YNFKEQ. This CDR3 reads CASSPAGTEAFF. CDR3 bases: TGTGCCAGCAGCCCCGCCGGCACTGAAGCTTTCTTT.

This clone was observed a handful of times. The chain uses TRBV6-5 and TRBJ1-1; 7 bases agree with TRBD1. The V gene end was trimmed by 6 bases and the J gene end by 0 bases; junction bases not matched to a gene: 7. Germline CDR1 reads MNHEY; CDR2 reads SVGAGI. The CDR3 is 15 amino acids. The CDR3 DNA is TGTGCCAGCAGGCCAGGGGGGAGGCTGAACACTGAAGCTTTCTTT. This gives the protein CASRPGGRLNTEAFF.

In this sample, this clone turned up a few times. The rearrangement joins TRBV18 to TRBJ2-7, with 7 bases aligning to TRBD1. The germline V gene encodes CDR1 KGHSH and CDR2 LQKENI. The length of the CDR3 is 13 residues. V was pared by 2 bases and J by 5 bases, with 3 bases of the junction left unmatched. The CDR3 reads CASSPAGGHEQYF. The CDR3 coding sequence is TGTGCCAGCTCACCAGCAGGGGGACACGAGCAGTACTTC.

This clone was detected once. CDR3 sequence reads: CASSQIRGGAETQYF. CDR3 nucleotide sequence: TGTGCCAGCAGCCAAATTCGAGGGGGAGCAGAGACCCAGTACTTC. The rearrangement joins TRBV3-1 (or the pseudogene TRBV3-2) to TRBJ2-5, with TRBD1 as a possible D gene (6 bases). Germline V CDR1 and CDR2: LGHDT, YNNKEL (reference sequence). V dropped 2 bases and J dropped 4 bases, with 14 bases sitting between them. The CDR3 runs 15 residues.

This chain links TRBV6-6 with TRBJ1-6; the D is unclear. The CDR3 has 13 amino acids. Deletions cut 8 bases from V and 5 bases from J, with 10 bases between. The germline CDR1 and CDR2 sequences are MNHNY and SVGAGI (reference sequence). The CDR3 protein is CASCWANNSPLHF. Here the CDR3 DNA reads TGTGCCAGCTGCTGGGCCAATAATTCACCCCTCCACTTT.

This chain links TRBV4-3 with TRBJ1-2, with D maybe TRBD1 (6 bases). V was shortened by 9 bases and J by 8 bases, with 25 bases between the two germline ends. Germline CDR1 LGHNA, CDR2 YSLEER. The CDR3 sequence is 15 residues long. DNA of the CDR3: TGCGCCAGACCCGTCACAGGGTATGATCGTCGGGGCTACACCTTC. Protein: CARPVTGYDRRGYTF.

The genes are TRBV19 and TRBJ1-1, with 10 bases matching TRBD1. This CDR3 has 14 amino acids. V lost 6 bases, J lost 5 bases, and 6 bases stayed unmatched. Germline CDR1 reads LNHDA; CDR2 reads SQIVND (reference sequence). The CDR3: CASRKDRGRTEAFF. CDR3 DNA: TGTGCCAGTAGGAAAGACAGGGGGCGTACTGAAGCTTTCTTT.

This clone was detected a few times. The V and J genes are TRBV11-2 and TRBJ1-1, with D perhaps matching TRBD1 (6 bases). The V gene lost 1 base and the J gene lost 7 bases, with 16 bases spanning the gap. The CDR3 runs to 15 residues. Per the germline V gene, CDR1 is SGHAT and CDR2 is FQNNGV. CDR3 coding DNA: TGTGCCAGCAGCTTAGCCCGCACTGGGACATTTGAAGCTTTCTTT. This translates into CASSLARTGTFEAFF. Combining the CDR3 with reference TRBV11-2 and TRBJ1-1 gives the whole variable domain EAGVAQSPRYKIIEKRQSVAFWCNPISGHATLYWYQQILGQGPKLLIQFQNNGVVDDSQLPKDRFSAERLKGVDSTLKIQPAKLEDSAVYLCASSLARTGTFEAFFGQGTRLTVV.

The genes are TRBV29-1 and TRBJ2-5, with 8 nucleotides matching TRBD2. This CDR3 spans 17 amino acids. Per the germline V gene, CDR1 is SQVTM and CDR2 is ANQGSEA. Trimming cost V 0 bases and J 7 bases; bases outside gene matches: 16. The CDR3 nucleotides read TGCAGCGTTGAAGATCGGACTGGCGGGGGGCCCAGGTGGACCCAGTACTTC. Amino acids: CSVEDRTGGGPRWTQYF.

This clone showed up just once. The rearrangement joins TRBV7-9 to TRBJ1-1; possibly TRBD1 for D (5 bases). This CDR3 has 12 residues. V was shortened by 4 bases and J by 11 bases, with 14 bases between the two germline ends. Germline CDR1 and CDR2: SEHNR and FQNEAQ (reference sequence). CDR3 DNA: TGTGCCAGCAGCTATGGGGACTCTAGCGCTTTCTTT. Translated, it gives CASSYGDSSAFF.

V and J are TRBV11-3 and TRBJ1-1, with a weak D call TRBD1 (6 bases). With 8 bases removed from V and 6 bases from J, the gap between germline ends came to 13 bases. CDR3 length: 12 amino acids. The germline V gene has CDR1 SGHNT and CDR2 YENEEA. CDR3 DNA: TGTGCCAGCCGAACAGGGTTGGCTGAAGCTTTCTTT. Translation: CASRTGLAEAFF.

The CDR3 DNA is TGTGCCAGCGGGTATCCAGGTGGCTACACCTTC. Protein product: CASGYPGGYTF. The chain recombines TRBV12-3 or TRBV12-4 with TRBJ1-2; D gene ambiguous. The CDR3 length is 11 residues. Trimming removed 8 bases at V and 7 bases at J, with 11 bases between.

The gene calls are TRBV18 and TRBJ2-7, with D possibly being TRBD1 (6 bases). CDR1 and CDR2 from the germline V gene are KGHSH and LQKENI. The CDR3 runs 13 residues. V shed 4 bases and J shed 5 bases, with 12 bases lying between them. The CDR3 loop reads CASSLNRDNEQYF. CDR3 sequence (DNA): TGTGCCAGCTCACTTAACCGGGACAACGAGCAGTACTTC.

This chain links TRBV27 with TRBJ2-2, with D perhaps TRBD2 (6 bases). With 4 bases removed from V and 1 base from J, the gap between germline ends came to 13 bases. From germline, CDR1 is MNHEY and CDR2 SMNVEV (reference sequence). This CDR3 comprises 16 residues. CDR3 sequence: CASSSTGAGNTGELFF. CDR3 DNA: TGTGCCAGCAGTTCGACCGGAGCGGGGAACACCGGGGAGCTGTTTTTT.

The chain couples TRBV7-2 to TRBJ2-3; a possible D gene is TRBD2 (6 bases). CDR3 length equals 16 residues. Deletions cut 5 bases from V and 5 bases from J, with 20 bases between. Germline lookup yields CDR1 SGHTA and CDR2 FQGNSA. The CDR3 sequence: CASSPGSRGRLDTQYF. In DNA, the CDR3 is TGTGCCAGCAGCCCCGGTTCGCGGGGCCGCTTAGATACGCAGTATTTT.

The CDR3 sequence is CASSSGPRPEAFF. CDR3 nucleotide sequence: TGTGCCAGCAGCTCCGGCCCTAGGCCCGAAGCTTTCTTT. The rearrangement links TRBV6-5 to TRBJ1-1; D unclear. V dropped 6 bases and J dropped 8 bases, with 16 bases sitting between them. The CDR3 sequence is 13 residues long. Germline assignment: CDR1 MNHEY and CDR2 SVGAGI.

This clone was seen a few times. The chain carries TRBV2 and TRBJ1-5, with D maybe TRBD1 (5 bases). CDR1 SNHLY and CDR2 FYNNEI come from the germline V gene. Trimming shortened V by 8 bases and J by 1 base, and 18 bases separated the two germline ends. This CDR3 comprises 16 residues. CDR3 in amino acids: CASLMTQRGSNQPQHF. The CDR3 DNA is TGTGCCAGCCTGATGACCCAGCGGGGGAGCAATCAGCCCCAGCATTTT.

This clone has just one count. The chain combines TRBV5-1 with TRBJ1-4, with D uncertain. CDR3 length: 14 amino acids. The V end was cut by 5 bases, the J end by 1 base, with 9 bases between. Germline lookup yields CDR1 SGHRS and CDR2 YFSETQ. CDR3 residues: CASRPPGTNEKLFF. The CDR3 nucleotides read TGCGCCAGCAGGCCTCCAGGAACTAATGAAAAACTGTTTTTT.